What follows describes a single T cell receptor (beta chain). Its recognized antigen is unknown. No much larger clone exists at a distance of one base, and base qualities are not known. The sample comes from a study of T cell responses to AZD1222 COVID-19 vaccine (dated by TCRdb to the early 2020s). Concerning the study at large: Because spike-specific TCR depth and breadth did not differ between the two schedules, AZD1222 recipients who got a second dose at roughly 4 weeks were pooled with those who got a second dose at roughly 12 weeks. Trial participants were enrolled by age into 18-55, 56-69 and 70-plus year subgroups, with about 150, 28 and 57 TCR-sequenced participants respectively. TCR sequencing covered 233 trial participants: 200 to 210 given two doses of AZD1222 and 26 given two doses of MenACWY control vaccine. Overall study outcomes, separate from this receptor: After two AZD1222 doses, both the breadth and the depth of spike-specific TCRs were significantly higher than at day 0 and than in MenACWY recipients. The 56-69-year group was small, and its depth increase did not reach significance, likely because of low power. Participants were mostly white British and included more females than males, and it was suggested by the authors that clonal diversity may have been underestimated. Epitopes outside the regions mutated in the B.1.351 and B.1.1.7 variants were reportedly recognized by nearly half of the unique spike-specific TCRs. Conclusions about previously exposed vaccinees are limited because only a handful of AZD1222 recipients were SARS-CoV-2 seropositive at baseline. CD4 TCRs associated with the vaccine covered the entire spike protein, and the dominant responses were in regions 160-218 and 743-854. Because no day 14 peak-response samples were available, repertoires were characterized only after the peak T cell response.

The CDR3 regions of human TCRbeta chains were analyzed by immunosequencing. The authors processed their data as follows. Repertoire TCRs were matched against a reference library of SARS-CoV-2-specific TCRs generated with the MIRA antigen-specificity platform. Breadth was defined as the fraction of unique TCRs that were SARS-CoV-2-associated. Depth was defined as the fraction of total T cells that were SARS-CoV-2-associated. Using the MIRA data, each spike-specific TCR was mapped to the spike region that the TCR reacts to and placed in a CD4 or CD8 class. Log10-transformed breadth and depth values were compared by one-way ANOVA with Sidak's multiple comparisons tests. TCRdb retrieved this table from immuneACCESS and kept in-frame rearrangements only. Not all clones are present; in checked studies, unresolved V genes account for under half, and no reason is known for the remainder. The V and J calls and clone size are taken from that table; D and trimming were inferred from the DNA. The sample has roughly 78,000 clones on record, 80% to 85% of them singletons. The ten largest make up 2.9% of the sample.

The time point label on this specimen signifies: baseline before first vaccination. Vaccinee samples were obtained from the UK trials COV001 and COV002, which included a single-blind randomized controlled phase 2/3 trial of AZD1222 (ChAdOx1 nCoV-19) in healthy adults. Trial participant PBMC samples were collected at day 0 and day 28 after the second dose for TCRbeta chain sequencing. V is pared back by 1 base and J by 9 bases, with 11 bases lying between the germline termini. Taken from cysteine to phenylalanine, the CDR3 has 13 residues. The kept DNA is CDR3 alone, 39 bases in frame from the first base. The CDR1 and CDR2 encoded by the germline V gene are SGHTA and FQGNSA.

This sample comprised peripheral blood, obtained on day 0 of AZD1222 vaccination. This clonotype was obtained from an adult in good health. The chain uses TRBV7-2 and TRBJ2-3, with the D gene not confidently named. The CDR3 corresponds to CASSLELGMTQYF. The base sequence is TGTGCCAGCAGCTTAGAGTTGGGGATGACGCAGTATTTT. The full variable domain, with segments outside the CDR3 supplied by the reference TRBV7-2 and TRBJ2-3 proteins, appears as GAGVSQSPSNKVTEKGKDVELRCDPISGHTALYWYRQSLGQGLEFLIYFQGNSAPDKSGLPSDRFSAERTGGSVSTLTIQRTQQEDSAVYLCASSLELGMTQYFGPGTRLTVL.